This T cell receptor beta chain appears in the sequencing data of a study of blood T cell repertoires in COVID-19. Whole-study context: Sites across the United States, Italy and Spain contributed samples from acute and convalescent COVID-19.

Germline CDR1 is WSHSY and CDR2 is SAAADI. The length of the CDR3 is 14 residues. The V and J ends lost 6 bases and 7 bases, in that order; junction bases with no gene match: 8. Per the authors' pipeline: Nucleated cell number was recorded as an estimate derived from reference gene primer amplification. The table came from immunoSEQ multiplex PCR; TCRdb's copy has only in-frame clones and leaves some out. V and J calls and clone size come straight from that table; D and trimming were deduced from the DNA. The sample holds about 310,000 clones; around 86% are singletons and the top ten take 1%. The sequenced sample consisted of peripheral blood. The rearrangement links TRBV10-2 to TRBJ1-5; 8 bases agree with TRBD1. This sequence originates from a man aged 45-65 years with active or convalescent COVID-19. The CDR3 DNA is TGCGCCAGCAGCTCGGACAGGGCGGAGCAGCCCCAGCATTTT. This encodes CASSSDRAEQPQHF.